The 22 T cell receptor beta chains given below trace back to one sample, sequenced in a study of cytomegalovirus exposure and HLA in healthy donors. PCR primers comprised 60 Vbeta and 13 Jbeta primers. The table came from immunoSEQ multiplex PCR; TCRdb's copy has only in-frame clones and leaves some out. The sample records more than 95,000 clones, around 79% being singletons. Sequencing used PBMCs. The receptor set was obtained from a man between 60 and 75 years old in good health and CMV-seropositive.

The V gene is TRBV11-3, the J gene TRBJ2-3; D is ambiguous. This CDR3 has 14 amino acids. V lost 0 bases to trimming and J lost 5 bases, with 9 bases between them. CDR1 is SGHNT and CDR2 is YENEEA in the germline V gene. CDR3 loop: CASSLDRVGDTQYF. CDR3 nucleotides: TGTGCCAGCAGCTTAGACCGGGTGGGAGATACGCAGTATTTT. Using reference TRBV11-3 and TRBJ2-3 for the parts outside the CDR3, the full variable domain is EAGVVQSPRYKIIEKKQPVAFWCNPISGHNTLYWYLQNLGQGPELLIRYENEEAVDDSQLPKDRFSAERLKGVDSTLKIQPAELGDSAVYLCASSLDRVGDTQYFGPGTRLTVL.

The chain employs TRBV7-3 and TRBJ2-5; D gene uncertain. Germline lookup yields CDR1 SGHTA and CDR2 FQGTGA. The CDR3 runs 13 residues. Trimming cost V 4 bases and J 4 bases, with 10 bases left between them. The CDR3 nucleotides read TGTGCCAGCAGCTCACTCCCTGGAGAGACCCAGTACTTC. This translates into CASSSLPGETQYF. Full variable domain (outside the CDR3, taken from reference TRBV7-3 and TRBJ2-5): GAGVSQTPSNKVTEKGKYVELRCDPISGHTALYWYRQSLGQGPEFLIYFQGTGAADDSGLPNDRFFAVRPEGSVSTLKIQRTERGDSAVYLCASSSLPGETQYFGPGTRLLVL.

The chain links TRBV2 to TRBJ2-1; maybe TRBD2 (7 bases). Per germline, CDR1 SNHLY and CDR2 FYNNEI. Trimming left V 5 bases short and J 4 bases short, with 15 bases between. The CDR3 contains 15 residues. The DNA of the CDR3 is TGTGCCAGCAGTTCAGACCGGGGGGCATACAATGAGCAGTTCTTC. Protein product: CASSSDRGAYNEQFF.

The rearrangement uses TRBV19 and TRBJ2-1; possibly TRBD2 for D (6 bases). The CDR3 totals 12 residues. CDR1 and CDR2 (germline): LNHDA, SQIVND (reference sequence). The germline V and J ends were trimmed by 7 bases and 10 bases, with 14 bases remaining between them. This CDR3 is CASISAGREQFF. The CDR3, as DNA: TGTGCCAGTATCTCCGCGGGGAGGGAGCAGTTCTTC.

In this sample, this clone turned up once. V is TRBV21-1 and J is TRBJ1-4; the D segment call TRBD1 is taken from the table without a DNA check. TRBV21-1 is designated a pseudogene. This CDR3 has 15 amino acids. The CDR3 protein is CASSPLRVSNEKLFF. The DNA of the CDR3 is TGTGCCAGCAGTCCCCTCAGGGTTTCTAATGAAAAACTGTTTTTT.

This clone was seen only once. An end of the junction does not agree with germline; a read error may underlie this. The V and J genes are TRBV5-4 and TRBJ2-1; 7 bases fit TRBD1. This CDR3 comprises 18 residues. Germline CDR1 is SGHNT and CDR2 is YYREEE (reference sequence). The CDR3 loop is CASSLGTSTGALYNGQFF. The DNA of the CDR3 is TGTGCCAGCAGCTTGGGTACGAGTACAGGGGCCTTGTACAATGGGCAGTTCTTC. Variable domain in full (rest from reference TRBV5-4 and TRBJ2-1): ETGVTQSPTHLIKTRGQQVTLRCSSQSGHNTVSWYQQALGQGPQFIFQYYREEENGRGNFPPRFSGLQFPNYSSELNVNALELDDSALYLCASSLGTSTGALYNGQFFGPGTRLTVL.

This chain joins TRBV11-3 and TRBJ2-3; D is possibly TRBD1 (6 bases). Deletions cut 4 bases from V and 2 bases from J, with 13 bases between. The CDR3 is 15 residues long. The V gene's germline CDR1 is SGHNT and CDR2 YENEEA. The chain's CDR3 is CASSSDRFLTDTQYF. The CDR3 coding sequence is TGTGCCAGCAGCTCCGACAGGTTCCTCACAGATACGCAGTATTTT.

The rearrangement uses TRBV9 and TRBJ2-5; perhaps TRBD1 as D (6 bases). The J call is uncertain, as TRBJ2-7 better fits the DNA end. The germline V gene has CDR1 SGDLS and CDR2 YYNGEE. This CDR3 comprises 13 residues. CDR3 nucleotide sequence: TGTGCCAGCAGCGGAAGTACAGGGACCGAGCAGTACTTC. It is translated as CASSGSTGTEQYF.

The gene calls are TRBV12-5 and TRBJ2-4; perhaps TRBD1 as D (5 bases). V was clipped by 0 bases and J by 10 bases, with 16 bases between them. Germline V gene sequence: CDR1 LGHNT, CDR2 FRNRAP. There are 15 residues in the CDR3. The CDR3 DNA reads TGTGCTAGTGGTTTGGTAGGGGCAGGGCAGAGAATTCAGTACTTC. Protein product: CASGLVGAGQRIQYF.

The gene calls are TRBV30 and TRBJ2-5, with unresolved D. The ends were cut back, 1 base at V and 9 bases at J, with 15 bases in the middle. The germline V gene encodes CDR1 GTSNPN and CDR2 SVGIG (reference sequence). This CDR3 spans 13 amino acids. Here the CDR3 reads CAWSDTVSRAQYF. The CDR3 bases are TGTGCCTGGAGTGATACAGTGAGTCGAGCCCAGTACTTC.

This clone was counted between two and nine times. The chain recombines TRBV4-1 with TRBJ1-4, with D possibly TRBD1 on 5 matching bases. Trimming shortened V by 1 base and J by 5 bases, and 14 bases separated the two germline ends. CDR3 length: 16 amino acids. The germline V gene has CDR1 MGHRA and CDR2 YSYEKL. The chain's CDR3 is CASSQGPGASNEKLFF. The CDR3 DNA reads TGCGCCAGCAGCCAAGGCCCTGGGGCATCGAATGAAAAACTGTTTTTT.

Here the CDR3 reads CASSLYGQGPSYEQYF. Here the CDR3 DNA reads TGTGCCAGCAGCTTATACGGGCAGGGCCCCTCCTACGAGCAGTACTTC. The chain recombines TRBV11-2 with TRBJ2-5; D might be TRBD1 (5 bases). The J call is doubtful: the DNA matches TRBJ2-7 better. CDR1 and CDR2 from the germline V gene are SGHAT and FQNNGV. This CDR3 has 16 residues.

The chain combines TRBV7-9 with TRBJ2-3; 10 nucleotides match TRBD2. Trimming removed 1 base from V and 0 bases from J; junction bases left unmatched: 1. The germline CDR1 and CDR2 sequences are SEHNR and FQNEAQ (reference sequence). The length of the CDR3 is 16 residues. In nucleotides, the CDR3 is TGTGCCAGCAGCTTAGTAGCGGGGGGAAGCACAGATACGCAGTATTTT. Protein: CASSLVAGGSTDTQYF.

This chain uses TRBV10-3 with TRBJ1-2, with D possibly being TRBD1 (5 bases). CDR3 size: 14 residues. Germline V gene lookup returns CDR1 ENHRY and CDR2 SYGVKD. V was trimmed by 5 bases and J by 3 bases, leaving 13 bases between them. CDR3 sequence (DNA): TGTGCCATCAGTTCCAGGGATGGCGACTATGGCTACACCTTC. Encoded protein: CAISSRDGDYGYTF.

There are a few counts of this clone. The V and J genes are TRBV5-1 and TRBJ1-2, with 9 bases lining up with TRBD1. Trimming took 3 bases from V and 5 from J; bases not matched to a gene: 5. Germline-derived CDR1 and CDR2 are SGHRS and YFSETQ. This CDR3 comprises 14 residues. CDR3 nucleotide sequence: TGCGCCAGCAGCTGGGACAGGGCCGCATATGGCTACACCTTC. Protein sequence: CASSWDRAAYGYTF.

The count of this clone is one. V and J are TRBV11-2 and TRBJ1-1; 7 bases agree with TRBD1. CDR1 and CDR2 from the germline V gene are SGHAT and FQNNGV. CDR3 length equals 14 residues. V shed 5 bases and J 1 base; nucleotides not matched to a gene: 4. CDR3 protein: CASSHRGRNTEAFF. The CDR3 region has the DNA TGTGCCAGCAGCCACAGGGGCCGGAACACTGAAGCTTTCTTT.

This clone was seen once. V and J are TRBV7-2 and TRBJ2-5, with D maybe TRBD2 (5 bases). Germline CDR1 SGHTA, CDR2 FQGNSA. CDR3 length: 13 amino acids. With 3 bases removed from V and 5 bases from J, the gap between germline ends came to 10 bases. The CDR3 reads CASSFPGTETQYF. CDR3 DNA: TGTGCCAGCAGCTTCCCGGGAACGGAGACCCAGTACTTC.

This clone was seen more than once but under ten times. This sequence joins TRBV4-3 and TRBJ1-1; no clear D gene. V dropped 0 bases and J dropped 5 bases, with 7 bases sitting between them. Germline assignment: CDR1 LGHNA and CDR2 YSLEER. The CDR3 extends over 13 amino acids. The chain's CDR3 is CASSQEKRTEAFF. In DNA form, the CDR3 reads TGCGCCAGCAGCCAAGAAAAGAGAACTGAAGCTTTCTTT.

This clone was seen more than once but under ten times. V and J are TRBV10-2 and TRBJ1-2; the D gene is possibly TRBD1 (5 bases). Germline assignment: CDR1 WSHSY and CDR2 SAAADI. This CDR3 is 15 amino acids long. Trimming shortened V by 3 bases and J by 3 bases, and 14 bases separated the two germline ends. CDR3 DNA sequence: TGCGCCAGCAGTGATTCTGGAGACAGAGACTATGGCTACACCTTC. Its protein product is CASSDSGDRDYGYTF.

The sample holds one count of this clone. The rearrangement joins TRBV27 to TRBJ1-2; D is perhaps TRBD1 (5 bases). CDR3 size: 14 residues. Germline V gene lookup returns CDR1 MNHEY and CDR2 SMNVEV (reference sequence). Between the trimmed V and J ends, which lost 6 bases and 2 bases, there was a span of 13 bases. CDR3 protein: CASRGQGSNYGYTF. CDR3 nucleotides: TGTGCCAGCAGAGGTCAGGGCTCAAACTATGGCTACACCTTC.

The chain has TRBV23-1 and TRBJ2-2, with 7 bases matching TRBD1. TRBV23-1 is identified as an open reading frame with a role that is uncertain. This CDR3 contains 22 residues. Trimming took 4 bases from V and 3 from J; bases not matched to a gene: 26. Written as DNA, the CDR3 is TGCGCCAGCAGTCCAATGATCGGGACAGTACCGCCGGGGCCCCGAGACACCGGGGAGCTGTTTTTT. Translation: CASSPMIGTVPPGPRDTGELFF.

The chain recombines TRBV18 with TRBJ2-1; 9 nucleotides line up with TRBD2. This CDR3 comprises 13 residues. V lost 7 bases to trimming and J lost 8 bases; unmatched junction nucleotides: 6. Germline CDR1 KGHSH, CDR2 LQKENI. The CDR3 here is CASYPGGGDEQFF. For the CDR3, the DNA is TGTGCCAGCTACCCTGGCGGGGGGGATGAGCAGTTCTTC.